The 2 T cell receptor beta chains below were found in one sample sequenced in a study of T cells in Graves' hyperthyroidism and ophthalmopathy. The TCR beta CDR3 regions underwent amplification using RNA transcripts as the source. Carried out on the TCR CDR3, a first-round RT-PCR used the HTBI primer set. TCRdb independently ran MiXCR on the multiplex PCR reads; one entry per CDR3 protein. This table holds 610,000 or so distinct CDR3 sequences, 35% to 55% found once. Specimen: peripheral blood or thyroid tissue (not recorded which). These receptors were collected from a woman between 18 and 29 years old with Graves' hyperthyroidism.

The CDR3 spells CSVEGPTGELFF. DNA for the CDR3: TGCAGCGTTGAAGGACCGACCGGGGAGCTGTTTTTT. The rearrangement links TRBV29-1 to TRBJ2-2; D gene uncertain. The CDR3 consists of 12 residues. Germline CDR1 is SQVTM and CDR2 is ANQGSEA. V was shortened by 1 base and J by 5 bases, with 5 bases between the two germline ends.

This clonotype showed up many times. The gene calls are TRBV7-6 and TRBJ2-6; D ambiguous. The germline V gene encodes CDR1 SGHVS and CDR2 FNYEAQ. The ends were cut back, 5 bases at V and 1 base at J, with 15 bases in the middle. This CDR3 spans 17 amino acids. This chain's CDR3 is CASSRSKERSGANVLTF. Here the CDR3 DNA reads TGTGCCAGCAGCCGATCGAAAGAAAGGTCTGGGGCCAACGTCCTGACTTTC.